These T cell receptor beta chains were read from a single sample in a study of PD-L1 blockade in urothelial cancer. Clones were sequenced by immunoSEQ multiplex PCR, and TCRdb holds only the in-frame ones, with some missing. Among about 53,000 clones listed, roughly 87% were seen once. The sample consisted of PBMCs, taken around atezolizumab (anti-PD-L1) treatment. These receptors were taken from a woman in her fifties or sixties with urothelial cancer. The CDR3 runs from the conserved cysteine through the conserved F or W. The D gene is left open where the match is weak. Only part of the rows carry a size: once, few, many, or a class if the clone is expanded.

j_gene | len | d_gene | abundance | v_gene | CDR3nt | CDR3aa
TRBJ1-1 | 15 | NA | NA | TRBV4-3 | TGCGCCAGCAGCCAAGAGAGCGGGGGAAACACTGAAGCTTTCTTT | CASSQESGGNTEAFF
TRBJ2-5 | 15 | NA | NA | TRBV7-2 | TGTGCCAGCAGCCCCGCCGCGGCCTCCCAGGGGACCCAGTACTTC | CASSPAAASQGTQYF
TRBJ1-2 | 15 | TRBD1 | NA | TRBV19 | TGTGCCAGTAGCCCCTTCCGAGGACAGGGTGGAGGCTACACCTTC | CASSPFRGQGGGYTF
TRBJ2-1 | 14 | TRBD1 | NA | TRBV12-5 | TGTGCTAGTCAAACAGGGGTGGGCTACAATGAGCAGTTCTTC | CASQTGVGYNEQFF
TRBJ2-7 | 14 | NA | NA | TRBV2 | TGTGCCAGCAGTGAAAGGTCAGACTACTACGAGCAGTACTTC | CASSERSDYYEQYF
TRBJ2-5 | 15 | TRBD2 | NA | TRBV6-4 | TGTGCCAGCAGTGAAGAAGCCGGGGGGGAAGAGACCCAGTACTTC | CASSEEAGGEETQYF
TRBJ2-3 | 16 | NA | once | TRBV19 | TGTGCCAGTAGTATAAGGGGGCGGGGGGGCACAGATACGCAGTATTTT | CASSIRGRGGTDTQYF
TRBJ1-3 | 16 | NA | NA | TRBV6-6 | TGTGCCAGTACACCGGGACACTATACTTCTGGAAACACCATATATTTT | CASTPGHYTSGNTIYF
TRBJ2-7 | 14 | NA | NA | TRBV2 | TGTGCCAGCAGAGTTCGGGTGGGCTCCTACGAGCAGTACTTC | CASRVRVGSYEQYF
TRBJ2-3 | 13 | NA | NA | TRBV29-1 | TGCAGCGTTGAATCGGTGGGCAGCTATACGCAGTATTTT | CSVESVGSYTQYF
TRBJ2-1 | 15 | TRBD2 | NA | TRBV29-1 | TGCAGCGTTGGTGGTGGTAGCGGGGGGGGAAATGAGCAGTTCTTC | CSVGGGSGGGNEQFF
TRBJ2-7 | 15 | TRBD1 | NA | TRBV19 | TGTGCCAGTAGTGCGGGGACAGGCTCAAGCTACGAGCAGTACTTC | CASSAGTGSSYEQYF
TRBJ2-1 | 15 | TRBD1 | NA | TRBV5-1 | TGCGCCAGCAGCTTGGATTCGGCAGGGGGCGTTGAGCAGTTCTTC | CASSLDSAGGVEQFF
TRBJ2-7 | 16 | NA | once | TRBV4-3 | TGCGCCAGCAAAAACGGGGCAGGGGCGGGCGTAGGGGAGCAGTACTTC | CASKNGAGAGVGEQYF
TRBJ2-5 | 13 | TRBD1 | NA | TRBV7-9 | TGTGCCAGCACCTACAGGGGACAAGAGACCCAGTACTTC | CASTYRGQETQYF
TRBJ2-3 | 14 | NA | NA | TRBV9 | TGTGCCAGCAGCGGCCAAGACACCTTAGATACGCAGTATTTT | CASSGQDTLDTQYF
TRBJ2-5 | 17 | TRBD1 | NA | TRBV15 | TGTGCCACCAACCCGGGACGGGACAGGGTTTTACAAGAGACCCAGTACTTC | CATNPGRDRVLQETQYF
TRBJ2-5 | 16 | TRBD2 | NA | TRBV5-6 | TGTGCCAGCAGTTCGACTAGCGGGGGAGGTTGGGAGACCCAGTACTTC | CASSSTSGGGWETQYF
TRBJ1-5 | 15 | NA | NA | TRBV7-9 | TGTGCCAGCAGCTTAGAGAGGTCAGGGGACCAGCCCCAGCATTTT | CASSLERSGDQPQHF
TRBJ2-7 | 13 | TRBD2 | NA | TRBV25-1 | TGTGCCAGCACCCTAGCGGGAGTCCACGAGCAGTACTTC | CASTLAGVHEQYF
TRBJ2-7 | 17 | TRBD2 | NA | TRBV10-3 | TGTGCCATCAGTGAGCCCGGAGTTAGCGGGTCCTCCTACGAGCAGTACTTC | CAISEPGVSGSSYEQYF
TRBJ1-5 | 13 | NA | NA | TRBV27 | TGTGCCAGCAGCCAGGTACTAGATCAGCCCCAGCATTTT | CASSQVLDQPQHF
TRBJ2-7 | 13 | TRBD1 | NA | TRBV10-3 | TGTGCCATCAGTGAGACAGGGGCCTACGAGCAGTACTTC | CAISETGAYEQYF
TRBJ1-5 | 13 | NA | NA | TRBV10-3 | TGTGCCATCTGTCGAGAAAGCAATCAGCCCCAGCATTTT | CAICRESNQPQHF
TRBJ2-7 | 16 | TRBD2 | NA | TRBV15 | TGTGCCACCAGCAGAGATCGGACTAGCTCACCCTACGAGCAGTACTTC | CATSRDRTSSPYEQYF
TRBJ2-1 | 20 | TRBD2 | once | TRBV15 | TGTGCCACCAGCAGAGAAGTCGGTACTAGCGGACTAAACTCCTACAATGAGCAGTTCTTC | CATSREVGTSGLNSYNEQFF
TRBJ1-2 | 15 | TRBD1 | NA | TRBV6-6 | TGTGCCAGCAGCAACATACAGGGGGCGCCCCTTGGCTACACCTTC | CASSNIQGAPLGYTF
TRBJ1-5 | 13 | TRBD1 | NA | TRBV11-2 | TGTGCCAGCAGCGAACAGGGGGCTGGGCCCCAGCATTTT | CASSEQGAGPQHF
TRBJ1-3 | 17 | NA | NA | TRBV4-3 | TGCGCCAGCAGCCAAGATCTGAGAGGGCCGTTGGGAAACACCATATATTTT | CASSQDLRGPLGNTIYF
TRBJ2-2 | 15 | NA | NA | TRBV4-3 | TGCGCCAGCAGCCAAGGCCACAGCAACACCGGGGAGCTGTTTTTT | CASSQGHSNTGELFF
TRBJ2-5 | 15 | NA | NA | TRBV9 | TGTGCCAGCAGCGTAGGACAGGACCCGGGGGGGACCCAGTACTTC | CASSVGQDPGGTQYF
TRBJ2-1 | 14 | NA | NA | TRBV27 | TGTGCCAGCAGTTTCCGACAGAATCGGAATGAGCAGTTCTTC | CASSFRQNRNEQFF
TRBJ2-3 | 16 | TRBD2 | few | TRBV27 | TGTGCCAGCAGTTCCGTGACTAGCGGATTCACAGATACGCAGTATTTT | CASSSVTSGFTDTQYF
TRBJ1-2 | 19 | NA | NA | TRBV4-3 | TGCGCCAGCAGCCAAGTAGGTTCGGCGCAGGGATCCGTTTACTATGGCTACACCTTC | CASSQVGSAQGSVYYGYTF
TRBJ2-3 | 15 | NA | NA | TRBV7-2 | TGTGCCAGCAGCTTAACCCGAGCCGTCACAGATACGCAGTATTTT | CASSLTRAVTDTQYF
TRBJ2-7 | 13 | TRBD1 | NA | TRBV5-6 | TGTGCCAGCAGCTCACAGGGGTTCTACGAGCAGTACTTC | CASSSQGFYEQYF
TRBJ2-1 | 13 | NA | NA | TRBV7-3 | TGTGCCAGCAGCTTCGGGAGACAAAATGAGCAGTTCTTC | CASSFGRQNEQFF
TRBJ2-7 | 14 | NA | NA | TRBV7-8 | TGTGCCAGCAGCTTAGGGACTAAGACCTACGAGCAGTACTTC | CASSLGTKTYEQYF
TRBJ1-1 | 15 | NA | NA | TRBV5-1 | TGCGCCAGCAGGGACAGTGGAAGGCTGAACACTGAAGCTTTCTTT | CASRDSGRLNTEAFF
TRBJ2-1 | 11 | NA | few | TRBV29-1 | TGCAGCGCCCTGGACTGGGATGAGCAGTTCTTC | CSALDWDEQFF
TRBJ2-1 | 15 | TRBD1 | NA | TRBV7-3 | TGTGCCAGCAGCTTAACGACAGGGGGTATGGATGAGCAGTTCTTC | CASSLTTGGMDEQFF
TRBJ2-2 | 17 | TRBD2 | NA | TRBV28 | TGTGCCAGCTACCCTACTAGCGGGCGGGGGGTACCCGGGGAGCTGTTTTTT | CASYPTSGRGVPGELFF
TRBJ2-5 | 15 | TRBD1 | NA | TRBV4-3 | TGCGCCAGCAGCAAACAGGGGGCGTTAGAAGAGACCCAGTACTTC | CASSKQGALEETQYF
TRBJ2-7 | 17 | TRBD1 | NA | TRBV6-1 | TGTGCCAGCAGTGCCGAACCCCACGGGACAGCCAGGGGCGAGCAGTACTTC | CASSAEPHGTARGEQYF
TRBJ2-1 | 16 | TRBD2 | few | TRBV7-8 | TGTGCCAGCAGCTTAGAGGCTAGCGGGAATAACAATGAGCAGTTCTTC | CASSLEASGNNNEQFF
TRBJ2-2 | 15 | TRBD2 | NA | TRBV9 | TGTGCCAGCAGCGTAGCTCGGGGGGGCCCCGGGGAGCTGTTTTTT | CASSVARGGPGELFF
TRBJ1-2 | 15 | NA | few | TRBV28 | TGTGCCAGCATCGCGGGAGGGGAGATAGTCAGGGGCTACACCTTC | CASIAGGEIVRGYTF
TRBJ1-1 | 16 | TRBD1 | NA | TRBV7-2 | TGTGCCAGCAGTCACGGACAGGGAATTTTTCTTGCTGAAGCTTTCTTT | CASSHGQGIFLAEAFF
TRBJ2-2 | 16 | TRBD2 | few | TRBV7-2 | TGTGCCAGCAGTCCCGGGACTAGCGGGGCCCTCGGGGAGCTGTTTTTT | CASSPGTSGALGELFF
TRBJ1-1 | 15 | NA | NA | TRBV5-1 | TGCGCCAGCAGCTGGGGGCGGGGGGTAGACACTGAAGCTTTCTTT | CASSWGRGVDTEAFF
TRBJ2-7 | 13 | NA | NA | TRBV5-4 | TGTGCCAGCAGCCGTGGACAGAGCTACGAGCAGTACTTC | CASSRGQSYEQYF
TRBJ2-1 | 16 | NA | NA | TRBV6-4 | TGTGCCAGCAGTGACTCGACGGGGGGCTATTACAATGAGCAGTTCTTC | CASSDSTGGYYNEQFF
TRBJ2-7 | 15 | TRBD2 | NA | TRBV19 | TGTGCCAGTAGTAAAGGGGCGGGGGTCTCCTACGAGCAGTACTTC | CASSKGAGVSYEQYF
TRBJ1-4 | 13 | NA | NA | TRBV14 | TGTGCCAGCAGCCAAGCTGGACGAGGGAGACTGTTTTTT | CASSQAGRGRLFF
TRBJ2-3 | 18 | NA | NA | TRBV29-1 | TGCAGCGTTGAAGGGGTTTCGGGGGGCGCGCCGGGGGCAGATACGCAGTATTTT | CSVEGVSGGAPGADTQYF
TRBJ2-1 | 14 | NA | NA | TRBV29-1 | TGCAGCGTTGATAGTCTAAGCTCCTACAATGAGCAGTTCTTC | CSVDSLSSYNEQFF